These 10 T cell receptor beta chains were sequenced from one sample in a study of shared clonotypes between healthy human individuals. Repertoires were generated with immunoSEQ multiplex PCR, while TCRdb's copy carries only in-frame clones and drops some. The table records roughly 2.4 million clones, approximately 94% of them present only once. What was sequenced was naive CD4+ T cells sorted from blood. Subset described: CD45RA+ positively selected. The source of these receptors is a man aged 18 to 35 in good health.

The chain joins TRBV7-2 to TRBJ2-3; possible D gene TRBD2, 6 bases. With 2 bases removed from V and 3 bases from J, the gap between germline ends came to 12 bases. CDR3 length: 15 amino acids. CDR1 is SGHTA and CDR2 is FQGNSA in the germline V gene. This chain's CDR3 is CASSLFGGGTDTQYF. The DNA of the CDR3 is TGTGCCAGCAGCTTATTCGGGGGTGGGACAGATACGCAGTATTTT.

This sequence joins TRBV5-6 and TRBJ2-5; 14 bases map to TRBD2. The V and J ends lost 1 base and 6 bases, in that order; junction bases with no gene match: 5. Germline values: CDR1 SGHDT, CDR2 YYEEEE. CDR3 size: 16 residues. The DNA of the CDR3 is TGTGCCAGCAGCTTGTGGGGACTAGCGGGAGCACAGACCCAGTACTTC. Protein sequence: CASSLWGLAGAQTQYF.

In DNA form, the CDR3 reads TGTGCCAGCAGTCTCCGACTAGCGGGGGCCGGGGAGCTGTTTTTT. Its translation is CASSLRLAGAGELFF. This chain links TRBV2 with TRBJ2-2; 12 bases match TRBD2. The trim removed 5 bases at V and 6 bases at J, leaving 4 bases unmatched. Per germline, CDR1 SNHLY and CDR2 FYNNEI. The CDR3 sequence is 15 residues long.

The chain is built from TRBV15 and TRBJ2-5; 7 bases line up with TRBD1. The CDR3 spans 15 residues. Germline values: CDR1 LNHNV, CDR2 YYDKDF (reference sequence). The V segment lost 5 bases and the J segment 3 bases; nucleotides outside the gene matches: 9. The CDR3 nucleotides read TGTGCCACCAGCTGGGACCGGGACAGAAAAGAGACCCAGTACTTC. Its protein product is CATSWDRDRKETQYF.

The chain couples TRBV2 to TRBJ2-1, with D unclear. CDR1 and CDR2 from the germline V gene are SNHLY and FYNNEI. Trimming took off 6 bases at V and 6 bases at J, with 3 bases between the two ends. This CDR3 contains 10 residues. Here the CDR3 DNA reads TGTGCCAGCAGCCTCAATGAGCAGTTCTTC. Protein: CASSLNEQFF. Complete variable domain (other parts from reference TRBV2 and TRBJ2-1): EPEVTQTPSHQVTQMGQEVILRCVPISNHLYFYWYRQILGQKVEFLVSFYNNEISEKSEIFDDQFSVERPDGSNFTLKIRSTKLEDSAMYFCASSLNEQFFGPGTRLTVL.

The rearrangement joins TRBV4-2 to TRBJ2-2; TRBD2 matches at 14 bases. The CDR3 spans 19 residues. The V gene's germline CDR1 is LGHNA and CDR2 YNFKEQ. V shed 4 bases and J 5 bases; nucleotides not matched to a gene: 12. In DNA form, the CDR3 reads TGTGCCAGCAGCCGGGGACTAGCGGGGGCCGTTATTCTTACCGGGGAGCTGTTTTTT. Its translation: CASSRGLAGAVILTGELFF.

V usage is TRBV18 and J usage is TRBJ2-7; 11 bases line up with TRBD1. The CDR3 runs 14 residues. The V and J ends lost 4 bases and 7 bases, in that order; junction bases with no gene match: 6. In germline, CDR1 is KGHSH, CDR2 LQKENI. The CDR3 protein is CASSLGQGAWEQYF. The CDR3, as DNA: TGTGCCAGCTCACTCGGACAGGGGGCTTGGGAGCAGTACTTC.

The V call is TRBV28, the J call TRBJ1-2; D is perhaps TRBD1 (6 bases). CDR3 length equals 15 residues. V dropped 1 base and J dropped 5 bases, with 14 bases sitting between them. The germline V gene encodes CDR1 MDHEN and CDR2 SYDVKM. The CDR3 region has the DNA TGTGCCAGCAGTTTATTTCCGGGGGCTCAGTATGGCTACACCTTC. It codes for CASSLFPGAQYGYTF.

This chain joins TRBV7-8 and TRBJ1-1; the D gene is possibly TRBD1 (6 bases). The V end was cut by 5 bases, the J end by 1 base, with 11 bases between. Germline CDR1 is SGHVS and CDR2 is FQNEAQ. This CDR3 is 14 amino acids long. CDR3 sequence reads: CASSPGARNTEAFF. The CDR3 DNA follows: TGTGCCAGCAGCCCGGGGGCGCGGAACACTGAAGCTTTCTTT.

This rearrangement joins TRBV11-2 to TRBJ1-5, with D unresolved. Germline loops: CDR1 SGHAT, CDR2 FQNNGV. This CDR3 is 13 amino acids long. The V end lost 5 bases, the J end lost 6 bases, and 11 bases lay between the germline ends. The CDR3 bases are TGTGCCAGCAGCGACGGGTGGAGTCAGCCCCAGCATTTT. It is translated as CASSDGWSQPQHF.